The 28 T cell receptor beta chains below were found in one sample sequenced in a study of T cell responses to AZD1222 COVID-19 vaccine (dated by TCRdb to 2020 to 2023). Preparation of the library involved the immunoSEQ multiplex PCR assay. The immuneACCESS repertoire file appears here via TCRdb, limited to in-frame rearrangements. These files lack a portion of the clones; in checked studies, under half of the deficit traces to unresolved V genes, and the cause of the others is not known. The sample records 110,000 or so clones, approximately 91% of which are singletons. The ten largest clones add up to around 13% of the sample. In the paper's terms, the time point label means: baseline before first vaccination. The treatment or condition label, read with the paper, signifies: meningococcal conjugate vaccine given as trial control. This specimen consisted of peripheral blood, obtained on day 0 of MenACWY control vaccination. These receptors originate from an adult in good health.

Only one count was recorded for this clone. The rearrangement links TRBV28 to TRBJ2-1, with a tentative D call TRBD2 (5 bases). The CDR3 loop spans 14 amino acids. V lost 5 bases and J 2 bases, leaving 10 bases between the germline ends. Germline CDR1 reads MDHEN; CDR2 reads SYDVKM. Here the CDR3 reads CASSMLAAYNEQFF. Written as DNA, the CDR3 is TGTGCCAGCAGTATGCTAGCTGCCTACAATGAGCAGTTCTTC.

The chain carries TRBV29-1 and TRBJ2-5; perhaps TRBD2 as D (5 bases). The ends were cut back, 1 base at V and 5 bases at J, with 11 bases in the middle. Germline CDR1 reads SQVTM; CDR2 reads ANQGSEA. The CDR3 has 13 amino acids. CDR3 residues: CSVEVVAKETQYF. Written as DNA, the CDR3 is TGCAGCGTTGAAGTGGTAGCGAAGGAGACCCAGTACTTC.

This rearrangement joins TRBV7-3 to TRBJ2-6, with TRBD1 matching over 9 bases. The V gene end was trimmed by 2 bases and the J gene end by 2 bases; junction bases not matched to a gene: 4. The CDR3 covers 17 residues. Germline-derived CDR1 and CDR2 are SGHTA and FQGTGA. CDR3 region: CASSLWGQGAGANVLTF. CDR3 in DNA: TGTGCCAGCAGCTTATGGGGACAGGGAGCTGGGGCCAACGTCCTGACTTTC.

This chain uses TRBV7-2 with TRBJ1-1; no firm D call. The CDR3 is 15 residues long. V was cut by 2 bases and J by 3 bases, with 13 bases left in between. Germline-derived CDR1 and CDR2 are SGHTA and FQGNSA. CDR3 nucleotides: TGTGCCAGCAGCTTAATTTCGCGATCTGACACTGAAGCTTTCTTT. Residues: CASSLISRSDTEAFF.

This sequence joins TRBV6-2 or TRBV6-3 and TRBJ1-5; no reliable D call. This CDR3 is built from 13 residues. Trimming pared 6 bases from V and 9 bases from J, leaving 15 bases between. Looked up from germline, CDR1 is MNHEY and CDR2 is SVGEGT. The CDR3 loop is CASSRRVMGPQHF. The CDR3 region has the DNA TGTGCCAGCAGCCGAAGGGTCATGGGGCCCCAGCATTTT.

This chain uses TRBV15 with TRBJ1-2; the match to TRBD1 covers 7 bases. Germline V gives CDR1 LNHNV, CDR2 YYDKDF (reference sequence). With V trimmed by 3 bases and J by 5 bases, 6 bases remained unmatched. This CDR3 is built from 14 residues. The CDR3 loop is CATSSSDRAYGYTF. CDR3 bases: TGTGCCACCAGCAGCTCTGACAGGGCATATGGCTACACCTTC.

The V gene is TRBV12-3 or TRBV12-4, the J gene TRBJ1-4, with unresolved D. V dropped 3 bases and J dropped 10 bases, with 12 bases sitting between them. The CDR3 contains 13 residues. The chain's CDR3 is CASSFGGVRKLFF. CDR3 sequence (DNA): TGTGCCAGCAGTTTCGGCGGCGTACGAAAACTGTTTTTT.

V is TRBV27 and J is TRBJ1-5, with D maybe TRBD1 (6 bases). Germline V gene data show CDR1 as MNHEY and CDR2 as SMNVEV (reference sequence). Trimming stripped 5 bases from V and 5 bases from J, with 13 bases between. The CDR3 runs 14 residues. The CDR3 spells CASSPRTVDQPQHF. The CDR3 DNA reads TGTGCCAGCAGTCCGAGGACAGTGGATCAGCCCCAGCATTTT.

The V gene is TRBV30, the J gene TRBJ1-1; D not resolved. Germline V gene lookup returns CDR1 GTSNPN and CDR2 SVGIG (reference sequence). The ends were cut back, 0 bases at V and 6 bases at J, with 17 bases in the middle. The CDR3 consists of 15 residues. CDR3 in DNA: TGTGCCTGGAGTGTAAGAACGGGCCTGAATCCTGAAGCTTTCTTT. This encodes CAWSVRTGLNPEAFF.

The genes are TRBV29-1 and TRBJ2-1; possibly TRBD1 or TRBD2 for D (6 bases each). The germline gives CDR1 SQVTM, CDR2 ANQGSEA. This CDR3 has 16 amino acids. Trimming removed 6 bases at V and 5 bases at J, with 23 bases between. The CDR3 region has the DNA TGCAGCGTGGGGGGCATAAATACGGCTCAAGACAATGAGCAGTTCTTC. Translation: CSVGGINTAQDNEQFF.

This clone was seen a single time. This chain uses TRBV7-2 with TRBJ2-1, with 9 bases aligning to TRBD2. V lost 1 base, J lost 8 bases, and 6 bases stayed unmatched. Germline V gives CDR1 SGHTA, CDR2 FQGNSA. The CDR3 spans 15 residues. CDR3 sequence (DNA): TGTGCCAGCAGCTTAGTTAGCGGGAGAGAGGATGAGCAGTTCTTC. Its protein product is CASSLVSGREDEQFF.

The rearrangement joins TRBV30 to TRBJ1-1; 8 nucleotides match TRBD1. V shed 5 bases, J shed 4 bases, and the junction held 9 bases outside the gene matches. Per the germline V gene, CDR1 is GTSNPN and CDR2 is SVGIG (reference sequence). The CDR3 has 14 amino acids. CDR3 loop: CAWGAQGAGTEAFF. The CDR3 DNA reads as TGTGCCTGGGGTGCTCAGGGGGCTGGCACTGAAGCTTTCTTT.

V is TRBV7-2 and J is TRBJ1-2; no clear D gene. V was trimmed by 0 bases and J by 7 bases, leaving 9 bases between them. Per the germline V gene, CDR1 is SGHTA and CDR2 is FQGNSA. The CDR3 is made up of 13 amino acids. The CDR3 reads CASSLAGVGGYTF. The CDR3 DNA sequence: TGTGCCAGCAGCTTAGCCGGGGTGGGTGGCTACACCTTC.

This chain links TRBV4-3 with TRBJ1-2; 8 nucleotides agree with TRBD1. Germline assignment: CDR1 LGHNA and CDR2 YSLEER. This CDR3 region has 15 residues. Germline trimming cut 0 bases from V and 8 bases from J; bases unmatched to any gene: 8. The CDR3 protein is CASSQDQVRGQGYTF. The CDR3 DNA is TGCGCCAGCAGCCAAGATCAAGTCAGGGGGCAAGGCTACACCTTC.

V is TRBV13 and J is TRBJ2-3; D not certain. V was shortened by 3 bases and J by 8 bases, with 18 bases between the two germline ends. The CDR3 loop spans 15 amino acids. Per germline, CDR1 PRHDT and CDR2 FYEKMQ (reference sequence). CDR3 sequence reads: CASSFPGEEEATQYF. The CDR3 region has the DNA TGTGCCAGCAGCTTTCCCGGAGAAGAAGAGGCTACGCAGTATTTT.

The chain uses TRBV7-9 and TRBJ1-1; a possible D gene is TRBD1 (5 bases). Germline V gives CDR1 SEHNR, CDR2 FQNEAQ (reference sequence). The CDR3 extends over 15 amino acids. V lost 5 bases and J lost 4, with 17 bases in between. The CDR3 reads CASSQPQGTFTEAFF. Here the CDR3 DNA reads TGTGCCAGCAGCCAACCCCAGGGAACCTTCACTGAAGCTTTCTTT.

The CDR3 DNA follows: TGTGCCAGCAGTTTGGGACAAGTCCGCACAGATACGCAGTATTTT. It encodes CASSLGQVRTDTQYF. The chain couples TRBV28 to TRBJ2-3, with a weak D call TRBD1 (6 bases). V was pared by 3 bases and J by 1 base, with 11 bases between. The germline V gene encodes CDR1 MDHEN and CDR2 SYDVKM. This CDR3 contains 15 residues.

This chain links TRBV2 with TRBJ1-1; D ambiguous. V was pared by 3 bases and J by 6 bases, with 2 bases between. This CDR3 has 10 amino acids. Germline loops: CDR1 SNHLY, CDR2 FYNNEI. CDR3 sequence reads: CASSDPEAFF. CDR3 sequence (DNA): TGTGCCAGCAGTGACCCTGAAGCTTTCTTT.

The CDR3: CASSEASQGNQPQHF. CDR3 nucleotides: TGCGCCAGCAGTGAAGCGTCTCAAGGAAATCAGCCCCAGCATTTT. The genes are TRBV10-2 and TRBJ1-5, with D unclear. V was pared by 3 bases and J by 4 bases, with 13 bases between. The CDR3 runs 15 residues. In germline, CDR1 is WSHSY, CDR2 SAAADI.

The rearrangement links TRBV7-2 to TRBJ2-2; 8 bases map to TRBD2. There are 14 residues in the CDR3. V lost 5 bases and J lost 4; bases outside the gene matches: 3. Germline V lookup: CDR1 SGHTA, CDR2 FQGNSA. CDR3 bases: TGTGCCAGCAGCGGGACTAGTTTCACCGGGGAGCTGTTTTTT. Residues: CASSGTSFTGELFF.

The chain links TRBV19 to TRBJ2-5; 9 bases match TRBD1. Germline V gene data show CDR1 as LNHDA and CDR2 as SQIVND (reference sequence). The CDR3 is 16 amino acids. V lost 4 bases to trimming and J lost 4 bases; unmatched junction nucleotides: 10. The CDR3 DNA reads as TGTGCCAGTAGTAAGAACAGGGGGCATGGACGAGAGACCCAGTACTTC. Translation gives CASSKNRGHGRETQYF.

This chain links TRBV6-5 with TRBJ1-5; 8 bases are a match to TRBD1. V lost 7 bases to trimming and J lost 2 bases; unmatched junction nucleotides: 4. Germline assignment: CDR1 MNHEY and CDR2 SVGAGI. CDR3 length: 14 amino acids. For the CDR3, the DNA is TGTGCCAGCAAGACAGGGGTGGGCAATCAGCCCCAGCATTTT. This codes for CASKTGVGNQPQHF.

The chain has TRBV10-3 and TRBJ1-1, with a tentative D call TRBD1 (6 bases). Germline lookup yields CDR1 ENHRY and CDR2 SYGVKD. This CDR3 region has 14 residues. Trimming removed 4 bases at V and 0 bases at J, with 9 bases between. The CDR3 region has the DNA TGTGCCATCAGTGGGGCAGGGGTGAACACTGAAGCTTTCTTT. This codes for CAISGAGVNTEAFF.

The chain recombines TRBV18 with TRBJ2-1, with TRBD2 matching over 13 bases. V dropped 3 bases and J dropped 4; count of bases not matched to a gene: 6. Germline lookup yields CDR1 KGHSH and CDR2 LQKENI. The CDR3 loop spans 17 amino acids. The CDR3 DNA reads TGTGCCAGCTCACCGCGGACTAGCGGGAGTTCGTACAATGAGCAGTTCTTC. The encoded protein is CASSPRTSGSSYNEQFF. The whole variable domain, remainder taken from reference TRBV18 and TRBJ2-1, is NAGVMQNPRHLVRRRGQEARLRCSPMKGHSHVYWYRQLPEEGLKFMVYLQKENIIDESGMPKERFSAEFPKEGPSILRIQQVVRGDSAAYFCASSPRTSGSSYNEQFFGPGTRLTVL.

This chain joins TRBV2 and TRBJ1-4; perhaps TRBD1 as D (6 bases). The germline V gene has CDR1 SNHLY and CDR2 FYNNEI. The germline V and J ends were trimmed by 5 bases and 7 bases, with 17 bases remaining between them. This CDR3 region has 15 residues. For the CDR3, the DNA is TGTGCCAGCAGTTTGGGGGGGGGCGCCGGTGAAAAACTGTTTTTT. This encodes CASSLGGGAGEKLFF.

V and J are TRBV7-2 and TRBJ2-1; perhaps TRBD2 as D (5 bases). The CDR3 covers 12 residues. Germline CDR1 is SGHTA and CDR2 is FQGNSA. Trimming left V 5 bases short and J 10 bases short, with 12 bases between. The CDR3 coding sequence is TGTGCCAGCAGCCCGCGGACGGGGGAGCAGTTCTTC. Amino acids: CASSPRTGEQFF.

This clone was seen just once. The V call is TRBV9, the J call TRBJ1-2; D might be TRBD1 (6 bases). Trimming took off 3 bases at V and 5 bases at J, with 17 bases between the two ends. The CDR3 loop spans 15 amino acids. Germline V gene data show CDR1 as SGDLS and CDR2 as YYNGEE. CDR3: CASSASVGGPYGYTF. DNA of the CDR3: TGTGCCAGCAGCGCCTCGGTGGGGGGGCCTTATGGCTACACCTTC.

The sample holds a few counts of this clone. J is TRBJ1-1 and V is TRBV5-1; D gene unclear. The V and J ends lost 6 bases and 1 base respectively, with 13 bases between them. Germline V lookup: CDR1 SGHRS, CDR2 YFSETQ. The CDR3 is made up of 14 amino acids. The CDR3, as DNA: TGCGCCAGCACCTCATCGCCTGAGAACACTGAAGCTTTCTTT. Encoded protein: CASTSSPENTEAFF.